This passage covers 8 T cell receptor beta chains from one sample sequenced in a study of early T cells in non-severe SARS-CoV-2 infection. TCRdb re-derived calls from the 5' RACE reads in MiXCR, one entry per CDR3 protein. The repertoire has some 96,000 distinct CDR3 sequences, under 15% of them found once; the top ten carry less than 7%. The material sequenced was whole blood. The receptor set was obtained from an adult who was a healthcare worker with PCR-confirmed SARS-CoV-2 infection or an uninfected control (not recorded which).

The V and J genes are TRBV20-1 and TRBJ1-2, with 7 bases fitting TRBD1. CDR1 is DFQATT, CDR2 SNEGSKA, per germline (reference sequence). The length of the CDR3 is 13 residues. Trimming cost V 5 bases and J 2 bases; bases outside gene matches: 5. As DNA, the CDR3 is TGCAGTGCTTTGCCGGGACAGAACTATGGCTACACCTTC. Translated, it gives CSALPGQNYGYTF.

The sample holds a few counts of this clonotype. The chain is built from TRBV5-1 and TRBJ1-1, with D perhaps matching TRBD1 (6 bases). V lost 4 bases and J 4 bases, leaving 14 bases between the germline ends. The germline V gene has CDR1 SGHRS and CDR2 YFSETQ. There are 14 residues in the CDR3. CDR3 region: CASSLNREVTEAFF. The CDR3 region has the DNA TGCGCCAGCAGCCTGAACAGGGAAGTCACTGAAGCTTTCTTT.

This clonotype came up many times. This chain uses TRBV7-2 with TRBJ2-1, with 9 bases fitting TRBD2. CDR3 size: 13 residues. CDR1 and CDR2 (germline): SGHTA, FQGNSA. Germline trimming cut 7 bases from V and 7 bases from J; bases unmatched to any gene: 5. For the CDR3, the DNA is TGTGCCAGCACCGTAGCGGGGGCAAATGAGCAGTTCTTC. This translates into CASTVAGANEQFF.

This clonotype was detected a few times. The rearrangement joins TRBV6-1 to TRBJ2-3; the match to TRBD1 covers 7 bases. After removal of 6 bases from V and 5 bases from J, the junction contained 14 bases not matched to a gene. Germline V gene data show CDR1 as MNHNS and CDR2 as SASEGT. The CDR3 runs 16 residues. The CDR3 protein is CASSVLKGAEGDTQYF. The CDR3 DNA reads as TGTGCCAGCAGCGTATTAAAGGGGGCAGAGGGAGATACGCAGTATTTT.

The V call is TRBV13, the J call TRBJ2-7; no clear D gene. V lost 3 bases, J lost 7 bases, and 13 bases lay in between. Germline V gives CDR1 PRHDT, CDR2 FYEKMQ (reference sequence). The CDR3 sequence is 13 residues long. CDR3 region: CASSLPPMREQYF. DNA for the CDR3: TGTGCCAGCAGCTTGCCCCCTATGAGAGAGCAGTACTTC.

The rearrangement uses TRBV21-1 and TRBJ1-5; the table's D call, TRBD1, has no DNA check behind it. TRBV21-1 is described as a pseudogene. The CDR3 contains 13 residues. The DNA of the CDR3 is TGTGCCAGCAGAGGGGGAGAGGATCAGCCCCAGCATTTT. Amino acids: CASRGGEDQPQHF.

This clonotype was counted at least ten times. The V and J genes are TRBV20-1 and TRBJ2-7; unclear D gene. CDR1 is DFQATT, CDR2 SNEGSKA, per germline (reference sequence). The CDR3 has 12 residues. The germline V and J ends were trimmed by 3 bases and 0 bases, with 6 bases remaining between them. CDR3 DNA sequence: TGCAGTGCTAGGAGTCTCTCCTACGAGCAGTACTTC. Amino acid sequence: CSARSLSYEQYF.

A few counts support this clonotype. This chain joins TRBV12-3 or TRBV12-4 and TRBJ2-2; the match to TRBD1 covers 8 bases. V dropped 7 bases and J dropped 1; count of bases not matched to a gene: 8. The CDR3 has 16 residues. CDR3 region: CASTWAGTGNTGELFF. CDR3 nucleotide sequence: TGTGCCAGCACCTGGGCAGGGACAGGGAACACCGGGGAGCTGTTTTTT.